Below, 8 T cell receptor beta chains from the same sample are listed, as sequenced in a study of cytomegalovirus exposure and HLA in healthy donors. In the PCR, 60 Vbeta and 13 Jbeta primers were used. TCRdb's copy holds only in-frame clones and misses some; the assay was immunoSEQ multiplex PCR. The repertoire includes more than 150,000 clones, more than 75% of them detected once, and about 0.23% sits in the top ten. Sample: PBMCs. These receptors all stem from a girl in the first two years of life in good health and CMV-seronegative.

The rearrangement joins TRBV18 to TRBJ2-3; the match to TRBD1 covers 7 bases. This CDR3 is built from 15 residues. Germline V gene sequence: CDR1 KGHSH, CDR2 LQKENI. V lost 6 bases, J lost 4 bases, and 10 bases stayed unmatched. CDR3: CASSHRGPKPDTQYF. DNA of the CDR3: TGTGCCAGCTCCCACAGGGGTCCCAAACCAGATACGCAGTATTTT.

The V and J genes are TRBV5-4 and TRBJ2-1; 8 bases align to TRBD1. The CDR3 runs 14 residues. Germline V gene sequence: CDR1 SGHNT, CDR2 YYREEE (reference sequence). J was trimmed by 5 bases and V by 1 base; bases with no gene match: 2. CDR3 loop: CASSLPRGHNEQFF. CDR3 nucleotide sequence: TGTGCCAGCAGCTTGCCCAGGGGGCACAATGAGCAGTTCTTC.

The CDR3 DNA reads as TGTGCCAGCAGTTTCCTAGCGGGAGGGCCTTGGAATGAGCAGTTCTTC. This encodes CASSFLAGGPWNEQFF. This rearrangement joins TRBV27 to TRBJ2-1; TRBD2 agrees at 12 bases. In germline, CDR1 is MNHEY, CDR2 SMNVEV (reference sequence). The trim removed 3 bases at V and 7 bases at J, leaving 7 bases unmatched. The CDR3 covers 16 residues.

The chain is built from TRBV7-9 and TRBJ1-1; 7 bases fit TRBD1. V dropped 1 base and J dropped 8; count of bases not matched to a gene: 1. The germline V gene encodes CDR1 SEHNR and CDR2 FQNEAQ (reference sequence). The length of the CDR3 is 12 residues. The CDR3 region has the DNA TGTGCCAGCAGCTTAGTGGGACAGGAAGCTTTCTTT. It codes for CASSLVGQEAFF.

The rearrangement uses TRBV7-9 and TRBJ2-5; 9 bases line up with TRBD1. This CDR3 region has 14 residues. The V gene's germline CDR1 is SEHNR and CDR2 FQNEAQ (reference sequence). V trimming: 5 bases; J trimming: 5 bases; junction bases outside the gene matches: 6. In DNA, the CDR3 is TGTGCCAGCAGCCGGGACAGGGTTTGGGAGACCCAGTACTTC. This gives the protein CASSRDRVWETQYF. The whole variable domain, filled in from reference TRBV7-9 and TRBJ2-5, reads DTGVSQNPRHKITKRGQNVTFRCDPISEHNRLYWYRQTLGQGPEFLTYFQNEAQLEKSRLLSDRFSAERPKGSFSTLEIQRTEQGDSAMYLCASSRDRVWETQYFGPGTRLLVL.

The chain recombines TRBV5-6 with TRBJ1-5; 8 bases fit TRBD1. CDR1 and CDR2 from the germline V gene are SGHDT and YYEEEE. Trimming at V came to 0 bases and at J to 6 bases, leaving 5 bases not matched to a gene. CDR3 size: 15 residues. The CDR3 DNA reads TGTGCCAGCAGCTTGGCCGGACAGGGCGGTCAGCCCCAGCATTTT. It translates to CASSLAGQGGQPQHF.

V is TRBV7-2 and J is TRBJ2-5; the D gene is possibly TRBD2 (6 bases). This CDR3 contains 14 residues. V was cut by 6 bases and J by 3 bases, with 14 bases left in between. The germline V gene has CDR1 SGHTA and CDR2 FQGNSA. CDR3 loop: CASSSFGEEETQYF. The CDR3 bases are TGTGCCAGCAGTTCATTTGGGGAGGAAGAGACCCAGTACTTC.

The rearrangement links TRBV19 to TRBJ2-7, with TRBD2 matching 8 bases. This CDR3 has 15 amino acids. Germline V lookup: CDR1 LNHDA, CDR2 SQIVND (reference sequence). V was clipped by 5 bases and J by 1 base; unmatched bases: 7. In DNA, the CDR3 is TGTGCCAGTAGTCTCCAGCGGGGGCCTTCCTACGAGCAGTACTTC. Its translation: CASSLQRGPSYEQYF.